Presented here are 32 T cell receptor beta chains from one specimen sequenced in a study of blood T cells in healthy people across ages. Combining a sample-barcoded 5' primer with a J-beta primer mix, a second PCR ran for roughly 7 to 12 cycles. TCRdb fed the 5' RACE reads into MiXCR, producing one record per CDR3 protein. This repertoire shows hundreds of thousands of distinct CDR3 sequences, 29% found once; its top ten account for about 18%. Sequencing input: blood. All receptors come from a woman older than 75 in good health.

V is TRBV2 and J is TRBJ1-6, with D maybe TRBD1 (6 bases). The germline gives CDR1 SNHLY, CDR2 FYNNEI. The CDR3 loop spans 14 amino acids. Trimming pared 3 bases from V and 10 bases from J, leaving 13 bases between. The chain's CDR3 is CASSEGAGGSPLHF. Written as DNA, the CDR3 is TGTGCCAGCAGTGAGGGGGCAGGTGGATCACCCCTCCACTTT.

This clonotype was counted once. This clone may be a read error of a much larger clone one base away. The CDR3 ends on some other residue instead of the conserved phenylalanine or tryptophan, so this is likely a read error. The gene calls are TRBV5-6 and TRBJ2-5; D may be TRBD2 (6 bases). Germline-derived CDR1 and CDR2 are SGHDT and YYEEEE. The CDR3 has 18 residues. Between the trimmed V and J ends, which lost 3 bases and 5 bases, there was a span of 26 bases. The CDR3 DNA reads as TGTGCCAGCAGCTCTCTAGAACCGGGACTTAGGCCGGGGGAGACCCAGTACTGC. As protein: CASSSLEPGLRPGETQYC.

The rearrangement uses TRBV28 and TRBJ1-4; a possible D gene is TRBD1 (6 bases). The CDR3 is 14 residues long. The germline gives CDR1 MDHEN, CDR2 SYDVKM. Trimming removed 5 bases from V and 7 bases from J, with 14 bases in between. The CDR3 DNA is TGTGCCAGCAGTGGACCGGGACATAGTGAAAAACTGTTTTTT. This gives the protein CASSGPGHSEKLFF. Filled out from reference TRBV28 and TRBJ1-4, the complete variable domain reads DVKVTQSSRYLVKRTGEKVFLECVQDMDHENMFWYRQDPGLGLRLIYFSYDVKMKEKGDIPEGYSVSREKKERFSLILESASTNQTSMYLCASSGPGHSEKLFFGSGTQLSVL.

The CDR3 DNA follows: TGTGCCAGCAGCTGCGTTCCCGAAGAAGAGACCCAGTACTTC. Amino acids: CASSCVPEEETQYF. V usage is TRBV5-6 and J usage is TRBJ2-5; no firm D call. The germline gives CDR1 SGHDT, CDR2 YYEEEE. The CDR3 runs 14 residues. The V end lost 3 bases, the J end lost 3 bases, and 12 bases lay between the germline ends.

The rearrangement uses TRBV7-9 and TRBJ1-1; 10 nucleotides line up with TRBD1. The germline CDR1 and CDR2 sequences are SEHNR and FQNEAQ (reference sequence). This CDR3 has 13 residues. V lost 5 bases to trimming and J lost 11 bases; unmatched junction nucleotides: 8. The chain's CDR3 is CASSGRDRGRAFF. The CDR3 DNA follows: TGTGCCAGCAGCGGCCGGGACAGGGGAAGGGCTTTCTTT.

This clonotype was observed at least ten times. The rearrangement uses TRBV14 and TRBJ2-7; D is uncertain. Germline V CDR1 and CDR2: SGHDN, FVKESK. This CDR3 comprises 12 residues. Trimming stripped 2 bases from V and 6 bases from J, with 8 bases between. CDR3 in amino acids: CASSQQRGEQYF. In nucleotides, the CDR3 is TGTGCCAGCAGCCAACAGAGAGGCGAGCAGTACTTC. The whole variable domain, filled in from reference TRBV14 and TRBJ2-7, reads EAGVTQFPSHSVIEKGQTVTLRCDPISGHDNLYWYRRVMGKEIKFLLHFVKESKQDESGMPNNRFLAERTGGTYSTLKVQPAELEDSGVYFCASSQQRGEQYFGPGTRLTVT.

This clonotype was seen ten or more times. This CDR3 is CASTAGPGDRGRNEQFF. DNA of the CDR3: TGTGCCAGCACCGCTGGACCCGGGGACAGGGGGAGAAATGAGCAGTTCTTC. The rearrangement links TRBV12-3 or TRBV12-4 to TRBJ2-1; 11 bases are a match to TRBD1. V lost 7 bases, J lost 7 bases, and 15 bases stayed unmatched. The CDR3 runs to 17 residues.

The CDR3 DNA sequence: TGCAGCGGACAGGGAATTCACACTGAAGCTTTCTTT. Translating it yields CSGQGIHTEAFF. This chain uses TRBV29-1 with TRBJ1-1; 7 bases match TRBD1. V shed 7 bases and J 3 bases; nucleotides not matched to a gene: 5. CDR3 length equals 12 residues. Per the germline V gene, CDR1 is SQVTM and CDR2 is ANQGSEA.

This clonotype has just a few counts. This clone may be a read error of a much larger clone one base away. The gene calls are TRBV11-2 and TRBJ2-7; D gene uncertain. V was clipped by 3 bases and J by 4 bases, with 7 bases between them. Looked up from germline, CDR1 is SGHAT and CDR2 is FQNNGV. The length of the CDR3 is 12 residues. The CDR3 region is CASSFLRYEQYF. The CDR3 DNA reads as TGTGCCAGCAGCTTTCTCCGATACGAGCAGTACTTC.

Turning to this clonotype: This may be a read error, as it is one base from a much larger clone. CDR3 in amino acids: CNVEIGGGQPQHF. The DNA of the CDR3 is TGCAACGTTGAGATTGGGGGGGGTCAGCCCCAGCATTTT. The chain has TRBV29-1 and TRBJ1-5; D may be TRBD1 (5 bases). Looked up from germline, CDR1 is SQVTM and CDR2 is ANQGSEA. CDR3 length equals 13 residues. The full variable domain, its missing parts supplied by reference TRBV29-1 and TRBJ1-5, is SAVISQKPSRDICQRGTSLTIQCQVDSQVTMMFWYRQQPGQSLTLIATANQGSEATYESGFVIDKFPISRPNLTFSTLTVSNMSPEDSSIYLCNVEIGGGQPQHFGDGTRLSIL.

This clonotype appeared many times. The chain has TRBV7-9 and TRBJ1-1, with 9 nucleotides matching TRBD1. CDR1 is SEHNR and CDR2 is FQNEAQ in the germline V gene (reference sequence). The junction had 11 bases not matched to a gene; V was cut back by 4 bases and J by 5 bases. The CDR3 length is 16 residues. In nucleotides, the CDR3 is TGTGCCAGCAGCTCCTGGACAGGGGTAAATAATACTGAAGCTTTCTTT. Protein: CASSSWTGVNNTEAFF.

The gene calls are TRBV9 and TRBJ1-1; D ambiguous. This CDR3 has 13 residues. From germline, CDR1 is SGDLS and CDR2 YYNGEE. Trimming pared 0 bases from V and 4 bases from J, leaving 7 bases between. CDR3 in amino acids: CASSVAGFTEAFF. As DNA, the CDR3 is TGTGCCAGCAGCGTAGCGGGCTTCACTGAAGCTTTCTTT.

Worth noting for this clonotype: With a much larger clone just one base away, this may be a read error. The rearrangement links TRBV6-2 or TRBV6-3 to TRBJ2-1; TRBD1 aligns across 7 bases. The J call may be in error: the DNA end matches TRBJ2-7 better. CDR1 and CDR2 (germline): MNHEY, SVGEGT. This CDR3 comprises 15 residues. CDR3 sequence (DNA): TGTGCCAGCAGTCTACAGGGGCAATCCTACAATGAGCAGTACTTC. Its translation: CASSLQGQSYNEQYF.

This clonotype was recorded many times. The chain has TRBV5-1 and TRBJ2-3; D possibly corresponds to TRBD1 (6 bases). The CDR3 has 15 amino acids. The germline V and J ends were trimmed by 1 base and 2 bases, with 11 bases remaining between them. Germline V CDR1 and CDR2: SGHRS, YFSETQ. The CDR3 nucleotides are TGCGCCAGCAGCTTGTTGGGGGCGGACACAGATACGCAGTATTTT. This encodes CASSLLGADTDTQYF.

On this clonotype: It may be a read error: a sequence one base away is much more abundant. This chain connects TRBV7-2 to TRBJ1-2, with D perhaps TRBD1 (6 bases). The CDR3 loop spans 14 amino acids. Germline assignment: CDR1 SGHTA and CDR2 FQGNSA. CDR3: CASSFGGRNYGHTF. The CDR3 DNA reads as TGTGCCAGCAGCTTCGGGGGGCGGAACTATGGCCACACCTTC.

The CDR3 DNA follows: TGTGCCAGCAGCTTAGAACCGGGCACAGATACGCAGTATTTT. This sequence encodes CASSLEPGTDTQYF. V is TRBV7-8 and J is TRBJ2-3; D not resolved. There are 14 residues in the CDR3. Trimming took off 1 base at V and 1 base at J, with 6 bases between the two ends. Germline loops: CDR1 SGHVS, CDR2 FQNEAQ.

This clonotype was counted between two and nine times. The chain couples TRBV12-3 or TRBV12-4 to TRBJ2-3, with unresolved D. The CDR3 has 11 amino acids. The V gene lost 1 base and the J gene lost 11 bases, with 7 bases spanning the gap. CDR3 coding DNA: TGTGCCAGCAGTTTAGGAGATGTGCAGTATTTT. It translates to CASSLGDVQYF.

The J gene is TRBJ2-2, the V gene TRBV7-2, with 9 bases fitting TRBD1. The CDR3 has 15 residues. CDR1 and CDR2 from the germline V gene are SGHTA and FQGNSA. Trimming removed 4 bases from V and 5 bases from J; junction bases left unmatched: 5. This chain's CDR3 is CASSSYRGLTGELFF. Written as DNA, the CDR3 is TGTGCCAGCAGCTCCTACAGGGGGCTGACCGGGGAGCTGTTTTTT. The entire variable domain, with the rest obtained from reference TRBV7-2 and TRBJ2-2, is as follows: GAGVSQSPSNKVTEKGKDVELRCDPISGHTALYWYRQSLGQGLEFLIYFQGNSAPDKSGLPSDRFSAERTGGSVSTLTIQRTQQEDSAVYLCASSSYRGLTGELFFGEGSRLTVL.

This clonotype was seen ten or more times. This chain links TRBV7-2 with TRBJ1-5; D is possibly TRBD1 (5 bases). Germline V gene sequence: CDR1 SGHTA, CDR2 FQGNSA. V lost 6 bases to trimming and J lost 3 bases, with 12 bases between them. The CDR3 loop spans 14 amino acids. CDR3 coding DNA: TGTGCCAGCAGTAGCCGGGACTTCAATCAGCCCCAGCATTTT. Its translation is CASSSRDFNQPQHF.

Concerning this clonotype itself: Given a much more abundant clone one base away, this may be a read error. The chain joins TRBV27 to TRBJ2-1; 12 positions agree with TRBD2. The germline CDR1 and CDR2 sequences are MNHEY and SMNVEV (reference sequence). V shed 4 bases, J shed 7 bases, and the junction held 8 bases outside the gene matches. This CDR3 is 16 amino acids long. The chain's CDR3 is CASSWARTSGVNEQFF. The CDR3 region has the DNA TGTGCCAGCAGTTGGGCCCGGACTAGCGGGGTTAATGAGCAGTTCTTC.

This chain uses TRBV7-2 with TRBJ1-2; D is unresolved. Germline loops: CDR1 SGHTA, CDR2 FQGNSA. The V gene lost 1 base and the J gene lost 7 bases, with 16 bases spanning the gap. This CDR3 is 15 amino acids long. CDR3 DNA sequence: TGTGCCAGCAGCTTAGATGGTACCGGGTGGCTTGGCTACACCTTC. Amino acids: CASSLDGTGWLGYTF. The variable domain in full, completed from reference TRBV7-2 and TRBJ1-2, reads GAGVSQSPSNKVTEKGKDVELRCDPISGHTALYWYRQSLGQGLEFLIYFQGNSAPDKSGLPSDRFSAERTGGSVSTLTIQRTQQEDSAVYLCASSLDGTGWLGYTFGSGTRLTVV.

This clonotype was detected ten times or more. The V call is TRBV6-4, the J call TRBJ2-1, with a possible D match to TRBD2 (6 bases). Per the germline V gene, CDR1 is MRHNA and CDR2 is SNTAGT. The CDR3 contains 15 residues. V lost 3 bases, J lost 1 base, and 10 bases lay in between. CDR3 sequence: CASSETRGSYNEQFF. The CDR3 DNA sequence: TGTGCCAGCAGTGAGACGCGGGGTTCCTACAATGAGCAGTTCTTC.

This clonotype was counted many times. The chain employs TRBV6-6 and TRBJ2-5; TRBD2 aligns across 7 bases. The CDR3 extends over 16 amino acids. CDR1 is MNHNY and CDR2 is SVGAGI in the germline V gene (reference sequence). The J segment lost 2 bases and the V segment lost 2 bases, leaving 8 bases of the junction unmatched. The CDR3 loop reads CASSYRGGIGQETQYF. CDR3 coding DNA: TGTGCCAGCAGTTACCGCGGGGGAATAGGGCAAGAGACCCAGTACTTC.

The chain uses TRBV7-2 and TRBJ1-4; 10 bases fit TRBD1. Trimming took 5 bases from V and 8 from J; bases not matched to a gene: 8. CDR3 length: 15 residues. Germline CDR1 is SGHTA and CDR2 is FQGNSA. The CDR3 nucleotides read TGTGCCAGCAGCAACGGACAGGGGGTGGGGGAAAAACTGTTTTTT. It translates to CASSNGQGVGEKLFF. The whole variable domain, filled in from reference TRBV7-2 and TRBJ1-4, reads GAGVSQSPSNKVTEKGKDVELRCDPISGHTALYWYRQSLGQGLEFLIYFQGNSAPDKSGLPSDRFSAERTGGSVSTLTIQRTQQEDSAVYLCASSNGQGVGEKLFFGSGTQLSVL.

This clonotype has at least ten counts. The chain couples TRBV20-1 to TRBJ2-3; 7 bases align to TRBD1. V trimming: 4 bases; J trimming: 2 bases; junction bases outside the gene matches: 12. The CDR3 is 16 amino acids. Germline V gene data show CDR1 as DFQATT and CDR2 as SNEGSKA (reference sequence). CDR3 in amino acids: CSAKPQGNLLTDTQYF. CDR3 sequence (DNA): TGCAGTGCTAAACCACAGGGGAACTTACTCACAGATACGCAGTATTTT.

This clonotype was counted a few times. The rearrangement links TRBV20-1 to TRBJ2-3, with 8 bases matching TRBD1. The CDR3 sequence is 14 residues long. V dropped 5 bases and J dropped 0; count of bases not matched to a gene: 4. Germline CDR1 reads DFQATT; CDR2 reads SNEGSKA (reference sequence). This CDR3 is CSAGQGVSTDTQYF. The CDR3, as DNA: TGCAGTGCTGGACAGGGTGTGAGCACAGATACGCAGTATTTT.

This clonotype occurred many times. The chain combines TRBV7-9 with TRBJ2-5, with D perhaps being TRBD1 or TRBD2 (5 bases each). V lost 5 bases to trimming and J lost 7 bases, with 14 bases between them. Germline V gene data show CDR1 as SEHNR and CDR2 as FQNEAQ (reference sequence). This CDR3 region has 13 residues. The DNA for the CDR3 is TGTGCCAGCAGCCCAGGGACCGCCTGGACCCAGTACTTC. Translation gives CASSPGTAWTQYF.

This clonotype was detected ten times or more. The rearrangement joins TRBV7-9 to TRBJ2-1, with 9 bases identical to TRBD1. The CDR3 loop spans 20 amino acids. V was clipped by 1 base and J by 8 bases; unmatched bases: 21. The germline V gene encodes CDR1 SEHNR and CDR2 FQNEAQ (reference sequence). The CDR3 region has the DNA TGTGCCAGCAGCTTAGTCTTTGAATGGGCCGGGACAGGGACGGCCCATGAGCAGTTCTTC. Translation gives CASSLVFEWAGTGTAHEQFF.

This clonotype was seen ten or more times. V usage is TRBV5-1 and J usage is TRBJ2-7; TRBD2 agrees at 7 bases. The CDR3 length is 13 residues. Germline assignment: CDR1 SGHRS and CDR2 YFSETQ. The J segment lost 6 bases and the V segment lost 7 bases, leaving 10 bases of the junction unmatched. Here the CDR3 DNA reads TGCGCCAGCGCACGGACGGGGGAGGGCGAGCAGTACTTC. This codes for CASARTGEGEQYF.

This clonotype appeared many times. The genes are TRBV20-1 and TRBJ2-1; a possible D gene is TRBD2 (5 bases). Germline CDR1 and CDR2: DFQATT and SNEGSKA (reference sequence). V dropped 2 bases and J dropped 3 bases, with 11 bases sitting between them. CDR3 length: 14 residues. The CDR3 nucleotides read TGCAGTGCTAGAAAGTCCAGCGGCTACAATGAGCAGTTCTTC. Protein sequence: CSARKSSGYNEQFF.

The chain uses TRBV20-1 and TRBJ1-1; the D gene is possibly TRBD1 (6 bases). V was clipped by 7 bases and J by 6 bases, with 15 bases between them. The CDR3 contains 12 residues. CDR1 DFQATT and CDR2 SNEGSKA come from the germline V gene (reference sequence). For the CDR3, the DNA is TGCAGTGTTACTACAGGGATGTCTGAAGCTTTCTTT. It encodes CSVTTGMSEAFF.

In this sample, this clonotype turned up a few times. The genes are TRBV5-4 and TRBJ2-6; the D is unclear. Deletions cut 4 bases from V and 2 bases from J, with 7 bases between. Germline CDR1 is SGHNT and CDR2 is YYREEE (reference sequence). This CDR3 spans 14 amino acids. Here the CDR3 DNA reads TGTGCCAGCAGCAGGGTGCCTGGGGCCAACGTCCTGACTTTC. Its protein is CASSRVPGANVLTF.